Listed here are 18 T cell receptor beta chains from one sample, sequenced in a study of control samples from healthy donors and cancer patients. The method was immunoSEQ multiplex PCR; TCRdb's version includes in-frame clones alone and lacks a portion of them. This table holds about 150,000 clones, over 90% found once. The material sequenced was blood. These receptors were obtained from a man in his forties or fifties in good health.

The chain joins TRBV5-6 to TRBJ1-3; unclear D gene. Per the germline V gene, CDR1 is SGHDT and CDR2 is YYEEEE. V was shortened by 2 bases and J by 0 bases, with 3 bases between the two germline ends. This CDR3 has 13 residues. Written as DNA, the CDR3 is TGTGCCAGCAGCTTCCCCTCTGGAAACACCATATATTTT. It is translated as CASSFPSGNTIYF.

This clone appeared a few times. This sequence joins TRBV19 and TRBJ1-2, with 7 nucleotides matching TRBD1. J lost 4 bases, V lost 5 bases, and 10 bases had no gene match. The germline gives CDR1 LNHDA, CDR2 SQIVND (reference sequence). There are 15 residues in the CDR3. The CDR3 spells CASSRTTGAIYGYTF. The CDR3 nucleotides read TGTGCCAGTAGTCGGACAACAGGGGCAATCTATGGCTACACCTTC.

This chain uses TRBV6-1 with TRBJ1-2; D is unclear. This CDR3 region has 15 residues. Germline V gene data show CDR1 as MNHNS and CDR2 as SASEGT. V was cut by 3 bases and J by 2 bases, with 13 bases left in between. For the CDR3, the DNA is TGTGCCAGCAGTGATGGTGTCAGTCTAAACTATGGCTACACCTTC. This codes for CASSDGVSLNYGYTF.

The rearrangement joins TRBV28 to TRBJ1-6; D unresolved. This CDR3 comprises 16 residues. Germline V gives CDR1 MDHEN, CDR2 SYDVKM. V gave up 6 bases and J gave up 8 bases, with 20 bases separating them. The CDR3 coding sequence is TGTGCCAGCAGCCCCCCCCACACATTAGGCTATTCACCCCTCCACTTT. The encoded protein is CASSPPHTLGYSPLHF.

The chain has TRBV4-1 and TRBJ2-7; 10 nucleotides agree with TRBD2. Germline-derived CDR1 and CDR2 are MGHRA and YSYEKL. The junction had 6 bases not matched to a gene; V was cut back by 1 base and J by 3 bases. This CDR3 has 16 amino acids. The CDR3 protein is CASSQGRASGSYEQYF. The CDR3 bases are TGCGCCAGCAGCCAAGGCCGGGCTAGCGGGAGCTACGAGCAGTACTTC.

V and J are TRBV11-3 and TRBJ2-5; TRBD2 agrees at 7 bases. Trimming cost V 0 bases and J 3 bases; bases outside gene matches: 7. The germline V gene encodes CDR1 SGHNT and CDR2 YENEEA. CDR3 length equals 16 residues. CDR3 coding DNA: TGTGCCAGCAGCTTAGATATCCTAGCGGAAAAAGAGACCCAGTACTTC. Its translation: CASSLDILAEKETQYF.

The gene calls are TRBV9 and TRBJ2-7; D unresolved. V lost 2 bases to trimming and J lost 3 bases, with 12 bases between them. The CDR3 totals 14 residues. The V gene's germline CDR1 is SGDLS and CDR2 YYNGEE. CDR3 coding DNA: TGTGCCAGCAGCGTGGACGCACTACGCTACGAGCAGTACTTC. As protein: CASSVDALRYEQYF.

The rearrangement joins TRBV18 to TRBJ1-1, with D possibly TRBD1 on 6 matching bases. CDR1 is KGHSH, CDR2 LQKENI, per germline. Trimming stripped 4 bases from V and 0 bases from J, with 21 bases between. The CDR3 spans 18 residues. The CDR3 is CASSRWTSGGDMNTEAFF. The CDR3, as DNA: TGTGCCAGCTCACGTTGGACTTCTGGGGGGGACATGAACACTGAAGCTTTCTTT.

This rearrangement joins TRBV28 to TRBJ1-1, with a possible D match to TRBD1 (5 bases). V lost 3 bases and J lost 5, with 13 bases in between. CDR1 MDHEN and CDR2 SYDVKM come from the germline V gene. This CDR3 has 14 residues. The CDR3 spells CASSFQGGGTEAFF. In DNA form, the CDR3 reads TGTGCCAGCAGTTTCCAGGGAGGAGGGACTGAAGCTTTCTTT.

The V gene is TRBV18, the J gene TRBJ1-5, with D hard to call. The germline V and J ends were trimmed by 2 bases and 3 bases, with 8 bases remaining between them. Germline values: CDR1 KGHSH, CDR2 LQKENI. CDR3 size: 14 residues. The CDR3 spells CASSPEGSNQPQHF. CDR3 nucleotide sequence: TGTGCCAGCTCACCAGAGGGTTCCAATCAGCCCCAGCATTTT.

CDR3 sequence (DNA): TGTGCCAGCAGTTACTCGATGAAGGACGTGAACACTGAAGCTTTCTTT. Translation: CASSYSMKDVNTEAFF. The chain couples TRBV6-2 or TRBV6-3 to TRBJ1-1; D is uncertain. Germline values: CDR1 MNHEY, CDR2 SVGEGT. Trimming took 0 bases from V and 0 from J, leaving 11 bases between them. This CDR3 has 16 residues.

V is TRBV5-4 and J is TRBJ1-1, with 9 bases lining up with TRBD1. V shed 4 bases and J 4 bases; nucleotides not matched to a gene: 14. The CDR3 extends over 17 amino acids. Germline V gives CDR1 SGHNT, CDR2 YYREEE (reference sequence). CDR3 loop: CASSIPGQGGQSTEAFF. The CDR3 nucleotides read TGTGCCAGCAGCATCCCGGGACAGGGTGGGCAGAGCACTGAAGCTTTCTTT.

This chain uses TRBV3-1 (or the pseudogene TRBV3-2) with TRBJ2-7; 8 nucleotides agree with TRBD2. Germline V gene sequence: CDR1 LGHDT, CDR2 YNNKEL (reference sequence). The CDR3 has 16 residues. The ends lost 5 bases at V and 0 bases at J; junction bases unmatched: 9. The CDR3 loop is CASSLHTSGYSYEQYF. CDR3 DNA sequence: TGTGCCAGCAGCTTACATACTAGCGGATACTCCTACGAGCAGTACTTC.

This clone was seen just once. This chain links TRBV7-9 with TRBJ2-3, with 8 bases aligning to TRBD2. The CDR3 runs to 16 residues. Germline V lookup: CDR1 SEHNR, CDR2 FQNEAQ (reference sequence). The V and J ends lost 3 bases and 0 bases, in that order; junction bases with no gene match: 5. The CDR3 region is CASSFPTSGSTDTQYF. The CDR3, as DNA: TGTGCCAGCAGCTTCCCAACTAGCGGAAGCACAGATACGCAGTATTTT.

The chain employs TRBV28 and TRBJ2-7; the match to TRBD2 covers 9 bases. Germline V lookup: CDR1 MDHEN, CDR2 SYDVKM. V was pared by 10 bases and J by 5 bases, with 12 bases of the junction left unmatched. This CDR3 has 14 residues. The DNA for the CDR3 is TGTGCCACCGTCGTAGCGGGAGATCGTAACGAGCAGTACTTC. It is translated as CATVVAGDRNEQYF.

The genes are TRBV15 and TRBJ2-3; D is undetermined. V lost 6 bases and J 5 bases, leaving 21 bases between the germline ends. This CDR3 spans 16 amino acids. Germline CDR1 reads LNHNV; CDR2 reads YYDKDF (reference sequence). The CDR3 here is CATSIGFPKTRDTQYF. The CDR3 DNA reads TGTGCCACCAGTATCGGGTTCCCAAAGACAAGAGATACGCAGTATTTT.

The genes are TRBV24-1 and TRBJ2-1, with 9 bases identical to TRBD1. Germline V CDR1 and CDR2: KGHDR, SFDVKD. The J segment lost 8 bases and the V segment lost 1 base, leaving 2 bases of the junction unmatched. The CDR3 totals 14 residues. CDR3 bases: TGTGCCACCAGTGATTTTGGGACAGGGTATGAGCAGTTCTTC. Translated: CATSDFGTGYEQFF.

This clone came up once. The chain has TRBV4-1 and TRBJ1-5; D uncertain. The germline V and J ends were trimmed by 0 bases and 3 bases, with 12 bases remaining between them. Germline values: CDR1 MGHRA, CDR2 YSYEKL. The CDR3 consists of 16 residues. CDR3 protein: CASSQDVRRNNQPQHF. The CDR3 nucleotides read TGCGCCAGCAGCCAAGATGTTAGACGCAACAATCAGCCCCAGCATTTT.